The rows below give T cell receptor beta chains drawn from one sample of a study of cytomegalovirus exposure and HLA in healthy donors. The protocol was immunoSEQ multiplex PCR, while the TCRdb copy is restricted to in-frame clones and leaves out a portion. The sample has more than 95,000 clones; 60% to 75% are singletons. Sequenced: PBMCs. All receptors derive from a woman aged 50 to 65 in good health and CMV-seropositive. CDR3s include the opening cysteine and the closing phenylalanine or tryptophan. The D gene is left open where the match is weak. Some rows have no size entry. The others give once, few or many, or a class for an expanded clone.

d_gene | abundance | j_gene | v_gene | CDR3aa | CDR3nt
. | . | TRBJ1-2 | TRBV6-5 | CATGGPGYTF | TGTGCCACCGGGGGACCTGGCTACACCTTC
. | . | TRBJ2-7 | TRBV9 | CASSVALGLYEQYF | TGTGCCAGCAGCGTAGCTTTGGGCCTCTACGAGCAGTACTTC
. | once | TRBJ2-1 | TRBV20-1 | CSAWPYNEQFF | TGCAGTGCTTGGCCCTACAATGAGCAGTTCTTC
TRBD1 | few | TRBJ2-2 | TRBV7-6 | CASSLEQGFAGELFF | TGTGCCAGCAGCTTAGAACAGGGGTTCGCCGGGGAGCTGTTTTTT
. | . | TRBJ1-1 | TRBV11-2 | CASSFLRRGTEAFF | TGTGCCAGCAGCTTTCTTCGACGGGGGACTGAAGCTTTCTTT
. | . | TRBJ1-2 | TRBV2 | CASSEGGEGYTF | TGTGCCAGCAGTGAAGGAGGTGAAGGCTACACCTTC
. | few | TRBJ2-7 | TRBV2 | CASSIGSSYEQYF | TGTGCCAGCAGCATCGGGAGCTCCTACGAGCAGTACTTC
TRBD1 | . | TRBJ1-2 | TRBV29-1 | CSVSGGTNYGYTF | TGCAGCGTTTCAGGGGGTACTAACTATGGCTACACCTTC
. | . | TRBJ1-2 | TRBV28 | CATTWGGYTF | TGTGCCACCACCTGGGGCGGCTACACCTTC
. | . | TRBJ1-4 | TRBV18 | CASSRQLNEKLFF | TGTGCCAGCTCCCGACAGCTAAATGAAAAACTGTTTTTT
. | . | TRBJ1-2 | TRBV5-1 | CASSLQVYYGYTF | TGCGCCAGCAGCCTACAGGTTTACTATGGCTACACCTTC
. | . | TRBJ1-2 | TRBV7-2 | CASSGGSRGFYGYTF | TGTGCCAGCAGCGGAGGGTCTCGAGGTTTTTATGGCTACACCTTC
. | . | TRBJ2-7 | TRBV4-1 | CASSQPVRGSYEQYF | TGCGCCAGCAGCCAACCCGTTAGGGGTTCCTACGAGCAGTACTTC
TRBD2 | . | TRBJ2-7 | TRBV7-3 | CASSLRGGSSYEQYF | TGTGCCAGCAGCTTACGGGGGGGCTCATCCTACGAGCAGTACTTC
. | few | TRBJ2-7 | TRBV9 | CASSAPSSYEQYF | TGTGCCAGCAGCGCCCCCAGCTCCTACGAGCAGTACTTC
. | . | TRBJ2-5 | TRBV10-2 | CASSESELLGTQYF | TGCGCCAGCAGTGAGTCAGAACTCCTAGGGACCCAGTACTTC
TRBD1 | . | TRBJ2-7 | TRBV6-5 | CASGTGVNEQYF | TGTGCCAGCGGGACAGGGGTAAACGAGCAGTACTTC
. | . | TRBJ2-7 | TRBV2 | CASSPTGSYEQYF | TGTGCCAGCAGTCCAACAGGATCATACGAGCAGTACTTC
. | . | TRBJ1-2 | TRBV19 | CASSIGGDYGYTF | TGTGCCAGTAGTATAGGGGGAGACTATGGCTACACCTTC
. | . | TRBJ2-7 | TRBV9 | CASSRRLAGDEQYF | TGTGCCAGCAGCCGCCGACTAGCAGGGGACGAGCAGTACTTC
. | . | TRBJ1-6 | TRBV9 | CASSQGTVRSYNSPLHF | TGTGCCAGCAGCCAAGGGACTGTAAGGTCCTATAATTCACCCCTCCACTTT
. | . | TRBJ1-1 | TRBV5-4 | CASSPGGPTNTEAFF | TGTGCCAGCAGTCCGGGGGGACCGACGAACACTGAAGCTTTCTTT
TRBD1 | . | TRBJ1-6 | TRBV9 | CASSETDRGYSPLHF | TGTGCCAGCAGCGAGACAGACAGGGGTTATTCACCCCTCCACTTT
. | . | TRBJ2-5 | TRBV2 | CASSENLVSQETQYF | TGTGCCAGCAGTGAAAATCTTGTCAGCCAAGAGACCCAGTACTTC
TRBD1 | . | TRBJ1-5 | TRBV19 | CASSIQGYQPQHF | TGTGCCAGTAGCATACAGGGGTATCAGCCCCAGCATTTT
. | . | TRBJ2-7 | TRBV11-2 | CASSLDRGEQYF | TGTGCCAGCAGCTTAGACAGAGGTGAGCAGTACTTC
. | . | TRBJ2-5 | TRBV2 | CASSEMGGEETQYF | TGTGCCAGCAGTGAAATGGGCGGGGAAGAGACCCAGTACTTC
. | . | TRBJ1-1 | TRBV6-6 | CASTGNTEAFF | TGTGCCAGCACGGGGAACACTGAAGCTTTCTTT
. | . | TRBJ1-2 | TRBV28 | CASSLLGGYTF | TGTGCCAGCAGTTTACTAGGCGGCTACACCTTC
. | . | TRBJ2-5 | TRBV2 | CASSEGGGGRETQYF | TGTGCCAGCAGTGAAGGGGGAGGAGGTCGGGAGACCCAGTACTTC
TRBD2 | . | TRBJ2-1 | TRBV7-2 | CASSSGLGVYNEQFF | TGTGCCAGCAGCTCCGGACTAGGAGTCTACAATGAGCAGTTCTTC
. | . | TRBJ1-2 | TRBV5-1 | CASSLGARGYTF | TGCGCCAGCAGCTTGGGGGCGCGAGGCTACACCTTC
. | few | TRBJ2-2 | TRBV7-3 | CASSFGGQANTGELFF | TGTGCCAGCAGCTTTGGGGGCCAGGCGAACACCGGGGAGCTGTTTTTT
. | few | TRBJ1-5 | TRBV9 | CASSVGLNWNQPQHF | TGTGCCAGCAGCGTAGGACTCAACTGGAATCAGCCCCAGCATTTT
. | . | TRBJ2-7 | TRBV5-6 | CASSGAIVLLEQYF | TGTGCCAGCAGCGGGGCTATAGTCCTACTCGAGCAGTACTTC
. | few | TRBJ2-3 | TRBV29-1 | CSVQGSGRSTDTQYF | TGCAGCGTTCAAGGTAGCGGCCGTAGCACAGATACGCAGTATTTT
. | . | TRBJ2-5 | TRBV6-5 | CASSQGWQTQYF | TGTGCCAGCAGTCAGGGGTGGCAGACCCAGTACTTC
. | few | TRBJ1-2 | TRBV7-2 | CASSLVGSYGYTF | TGTGCCAGCAGCTTAGTTGGCAGCTATGGCTACACCTTC
. | . | TRBJ2-6 | TRBV11-2 | CASSFAGGVAGANVLTF | TGTGCCAGCAGCTTCGCGGGCGGTGTGGCTGGGGCCAACGTCCTGACTTTC
. | . | TRBJ1-5 | TRBV29-1 | CSVTIGAQNQPQHF | TGCAGCGTAACCATAGGGGCGCAGAATCAGCCCCAGCATTTT
TRBD1 | . | TRBJ2-7 | TRBV7-2 | CASSLAGQGYYEQYF | TGTGCCAGCAGCTTAGCGGGACAGGGGTACTACGAGCAGTACTTC
TRBD1 | . | TRBJ2-7 | TRBV11-3 | CASSFGTGEINEQYF | TGTGCCAGCAGCTTCGGGACAGGGGAAATCAACGAGCAGTACTTC
TRBD2 | . | TRBJ2-1 | TRBV9 | CASSETSGGSNEQFF | TGTGCCAGCAGCGAAACTAGCGGGGGATCCAATGAGCAGTTCTTC
. | . | TRBJ2-1 | TRBV9 | CASSVGQERAYNEQFF | TGTGCCAGCAGCGTAGGACAGGAAAGGGCCTACAATGAGCAGTTCTTC
TRBD2 | few | TRBJ2-3 | TRBV11-2 | CASSLLRGAADTQYF | TGTGCCAGCAGCTTATTGCGGGGGGCGGCAGATACGCAGTATTTT
. | . | TRBJ2-1 | TRBV21-1 | CASSKARVWASGDNEQFF | TGTGCCAGCAGCAAAGCGCGGGTGTGGGCTAGCGGGGACAATGAGCAGTTCTTC
. | . | TRBJ1-5 | TRBV7-2 | CASSPRGAYSNQPQHF | TGTGCCAGCAGCCCCCGGGGGGCCTATAGCAATCAGCCCCAGCATTTT
. | . | TRBJ2-3 | TRBV4-2 | CASSQGKEGYTDTQYF | TGTGCCAGCAGCCAAGGGAAGGAGGGTTACACAGATACGCAGTATTTT
. | . | TRBJ1-6 | TRBV27 | CASNRESGGLSPLHF | TGTGCCAGCAATCGGGAGTCCGGAGGTCTCTCACCCCTCCACTTT
TRBD1 | . | TRBJ2-7 | TRBV27 | CASSSPGTGYYEQYF | TGTGCCAGCAGTTCCCCTGGGACAGGCTACTACGAGCAGTACTTC
. | . | TRBJ1-1 | TRBV4-1 | CASSQGNPGNTEAFF | TGCGCCAGCAGCCAAGGCAATCCAGGGAACACTGAAGCTTTCTTT
TRBD2 | . | TRBJ2-1 | TRBV13 | CASSPPGLAGNEQFF | TGTGCCAGCAGCCCACCGGGACTAGCTGGTAATGAGCAGTTCTTC
TRBD2 | few | TRBJ2-1 | TRBV28 | CASSLRGLYNEQFF | TGTGCCAGCAGTTTACGGGGACTATACAATGAGCAGTTCTTC
. | . | TRBJ2-5 | TRBV12-5 | CASGLGGEETQYF | TGTGCTAGTGGTTTGGGGGGGGAGGAGACCCAGTACTTC